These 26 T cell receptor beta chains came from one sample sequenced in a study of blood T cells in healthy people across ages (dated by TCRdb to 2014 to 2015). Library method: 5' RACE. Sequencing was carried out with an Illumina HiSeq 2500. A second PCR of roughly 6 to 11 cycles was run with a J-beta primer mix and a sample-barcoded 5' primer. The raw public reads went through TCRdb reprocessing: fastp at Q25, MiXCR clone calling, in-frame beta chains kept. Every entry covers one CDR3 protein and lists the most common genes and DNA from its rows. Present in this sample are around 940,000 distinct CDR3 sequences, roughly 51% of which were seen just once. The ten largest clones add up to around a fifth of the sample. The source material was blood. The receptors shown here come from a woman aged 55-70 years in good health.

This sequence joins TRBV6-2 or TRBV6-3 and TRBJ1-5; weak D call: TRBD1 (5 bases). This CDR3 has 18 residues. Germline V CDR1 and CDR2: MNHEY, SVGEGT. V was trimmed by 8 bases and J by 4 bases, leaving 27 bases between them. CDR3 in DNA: TGTGCCAGCGGAAGACGGGGGGTTTCAGGGACCAGAAATCAGCCCCAGCATTTT. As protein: CASGRRGVSGTRNQPQHF.

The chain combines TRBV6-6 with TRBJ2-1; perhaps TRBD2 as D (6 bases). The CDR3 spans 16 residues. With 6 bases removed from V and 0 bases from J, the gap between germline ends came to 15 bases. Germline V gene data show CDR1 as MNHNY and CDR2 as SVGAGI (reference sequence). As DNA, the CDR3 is TGTGCCAGCAGCTTACGGGGGAGATTCTCCTACAATGAGCAGTTCTTC. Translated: CASSLRGRFSYNEQFF.

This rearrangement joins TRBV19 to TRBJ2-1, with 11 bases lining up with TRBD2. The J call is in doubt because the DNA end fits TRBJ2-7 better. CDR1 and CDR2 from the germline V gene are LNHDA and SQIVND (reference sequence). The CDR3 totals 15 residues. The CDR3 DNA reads TGTGCCAGTAGTGGGACTAGCGGAGCCTACAATGAGCAGTACTTC. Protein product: CASSGTSGAYNEQYF.

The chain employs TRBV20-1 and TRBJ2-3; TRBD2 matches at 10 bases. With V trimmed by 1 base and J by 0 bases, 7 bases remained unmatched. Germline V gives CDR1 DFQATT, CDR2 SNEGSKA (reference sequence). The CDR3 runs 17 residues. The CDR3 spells CSARGRLAGLSTDTQYF. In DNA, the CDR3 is TGCAGTGCTAGAGGGCGACTAGCGGGCCTTAGCACAGATACGCAGTATTTT.

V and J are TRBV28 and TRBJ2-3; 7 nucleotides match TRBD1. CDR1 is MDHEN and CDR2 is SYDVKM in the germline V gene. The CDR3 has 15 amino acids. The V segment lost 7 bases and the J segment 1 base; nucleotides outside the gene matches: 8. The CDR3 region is CASTDWTGGTDTQYF. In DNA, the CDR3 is TGTGCCAGCACCGATTGGACAGGCGGCACAGATACGCAGTATTTT.

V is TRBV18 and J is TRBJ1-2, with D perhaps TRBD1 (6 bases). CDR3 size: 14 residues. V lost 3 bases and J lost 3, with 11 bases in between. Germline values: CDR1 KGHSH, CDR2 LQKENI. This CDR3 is CASSPGQQYYGYTF. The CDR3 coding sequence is TGTGCCAGCTCACCCGGACAGCAATACTATGGCTACACCTTC.

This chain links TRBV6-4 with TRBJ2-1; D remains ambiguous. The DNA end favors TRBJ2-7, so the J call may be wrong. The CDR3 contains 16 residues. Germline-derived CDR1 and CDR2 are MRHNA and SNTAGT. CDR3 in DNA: TGTGCCAGCAGTGACTCTAGGACCGTCTCCTACAATGAGCAGTACTTC. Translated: CASSDSRTVSYNEQYF.

In nucleotides, the CDR3 is TGTGCCAGCAATTTCCAGGGCTACGAGCAGTACTTC. Encoded protein: CASNFQGYEQYF. This rearrangement joins TRBV25-1 to TRBJ2-7; D may be TRBD1 (5 bases). Germline assignment: CDR1 MGHDK and CDR2 SYGVNS. CDR3 length: 12 residues. V lost 7 bases and J 3 bases, leaving 10 bases between the germline ends.

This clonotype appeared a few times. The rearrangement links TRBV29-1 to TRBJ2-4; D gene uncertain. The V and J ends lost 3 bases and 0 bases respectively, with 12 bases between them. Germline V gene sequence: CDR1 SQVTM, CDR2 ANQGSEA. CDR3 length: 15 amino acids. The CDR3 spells CSVDGARGAKNIQYF. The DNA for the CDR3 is TGCAGCGTTGACGGTGCTCGCGGAGCCAAAAACATTCAGTACTTC. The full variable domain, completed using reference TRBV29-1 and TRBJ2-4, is SAVISQKPSRDICQRGTSLTIQCQVDSQVTMMFWYRQQPGQSLTLIATANQGSEATYESGFVIDKFPISRPNLTFSTLTVSNMSPEDSSIYLCSVDGARGAKNIQYFGAGTRLSVL.

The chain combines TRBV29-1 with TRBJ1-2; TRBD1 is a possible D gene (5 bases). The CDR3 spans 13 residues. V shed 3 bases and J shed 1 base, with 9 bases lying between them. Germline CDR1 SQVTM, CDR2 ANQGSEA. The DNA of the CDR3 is TGCAGCGTTGAGGGGGAGGGTAACTATGGCTACACCTTC. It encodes CSVEGEGNYGYTF.

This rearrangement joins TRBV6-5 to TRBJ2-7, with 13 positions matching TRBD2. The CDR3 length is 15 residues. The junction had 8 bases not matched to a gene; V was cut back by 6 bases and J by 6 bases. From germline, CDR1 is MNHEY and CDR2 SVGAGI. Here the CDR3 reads CASRSGLAGVSEQYF. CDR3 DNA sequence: TGTGCCAGCAGATCCGGACTAGCGGGAGTCTCCGAGCAGTACTTC.

The CDR3 DNA follows: TGTGCCAGCAGCCGACTCACCGGGGAGCTGTTTTTT. Protein sequence: CASSRLTGELFF. The chain joins TRBV9 to TRBJ2-2; the D is unclear. This CDR3 is built from 12 residues. Between the trimmed V and J ends, which lost 4 bases and 4 bases, there was a span of 5 bases. CDR1 is SGDLS and CDR2 is YYNGEE in the germline V gene.

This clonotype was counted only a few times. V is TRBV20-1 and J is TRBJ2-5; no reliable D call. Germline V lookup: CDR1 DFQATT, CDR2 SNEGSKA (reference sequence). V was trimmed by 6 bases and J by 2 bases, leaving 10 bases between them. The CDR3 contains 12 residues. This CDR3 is CSAFGVQETQYF. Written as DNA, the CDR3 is TGCAGTGCCTTTGGGGTGCAAGAGACCCAGTACTTC.

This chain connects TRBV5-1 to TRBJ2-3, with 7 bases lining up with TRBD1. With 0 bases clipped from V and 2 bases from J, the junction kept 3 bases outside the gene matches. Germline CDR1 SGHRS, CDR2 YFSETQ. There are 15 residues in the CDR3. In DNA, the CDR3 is TGCGCCAGCAGCTTGGACAGGGGTATCACAGATACGCAGTATTTT. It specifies CASSLDRGITDTQYF.

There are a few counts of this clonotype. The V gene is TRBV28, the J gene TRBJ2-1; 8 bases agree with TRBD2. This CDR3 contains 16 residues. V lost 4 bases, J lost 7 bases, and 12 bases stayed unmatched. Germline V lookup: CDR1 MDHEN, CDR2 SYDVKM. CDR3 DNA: TGTGCCAGCAGTTCCCCCGGGGGGGGGAAAGGTAATGAGCAGTTCTTC. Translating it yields CASSSPGGGKGNEQFF.

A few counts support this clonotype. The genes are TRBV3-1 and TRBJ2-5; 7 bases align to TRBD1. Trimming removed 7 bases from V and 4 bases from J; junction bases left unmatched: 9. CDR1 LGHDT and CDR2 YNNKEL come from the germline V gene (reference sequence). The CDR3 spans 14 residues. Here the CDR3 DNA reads TGTGCCAGCACCATCGACAGGGTCGGAGAGACCCAGTACTTC. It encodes CASTIDRVGETQYF.

CDR3 bases: TGCAGCGCCCGTCGGGTTCTAGCAGACGTCCCTAGCACAGATACGCAGTATTTT. This codes for CSARRVLADVPSTDTQYF. This chain uses TRBV29-1 with TRBJ2-3, with D perhaps TRBD2 (5 bases). This CDR3 has 18 amino acids. Germline V CDR1 and CDR2: SQVTM, ANQGSEA. Trimming pared 7 bases from V and 0 bases from J, leaving 26 bases between.

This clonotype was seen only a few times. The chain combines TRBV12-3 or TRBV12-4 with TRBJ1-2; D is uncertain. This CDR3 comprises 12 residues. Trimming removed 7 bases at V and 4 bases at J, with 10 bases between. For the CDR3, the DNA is TGTGCCAGCACCACTCGGAGCTATGGCTACACCTTC. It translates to CASTTRSYGYTF.

This chain's CDR3 is CASSFALRLTFYEQFF. CDR3 DNA: TGTGCCAGCAGTTTCGCCCTGCGACTTACCTTCTACGAGCAGTTCTTC. The V and J genes are TRBV7-2 and TRBJ2-1, with D uncertain. Germline-derived CDR1 and CDR2 are SGHTA and FQGNSA. V lost 6 bases and J lost 10, with 25 bases in between. The CDR3 is made up of 16 amino acids.

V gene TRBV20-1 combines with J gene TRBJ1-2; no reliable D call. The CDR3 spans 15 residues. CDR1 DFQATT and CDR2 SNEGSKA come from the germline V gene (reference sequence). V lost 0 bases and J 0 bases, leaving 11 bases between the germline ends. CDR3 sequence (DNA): TGCAGTGCTAGAGATGAGGGTCGCACTAACTATGGCTACACCTTC. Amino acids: CSARDEGRTNYGYTF.

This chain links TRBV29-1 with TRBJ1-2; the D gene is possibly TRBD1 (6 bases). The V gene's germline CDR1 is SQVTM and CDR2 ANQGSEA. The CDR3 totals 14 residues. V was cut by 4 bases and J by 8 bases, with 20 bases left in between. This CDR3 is CSVVVGAGQGGYTF. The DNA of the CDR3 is TGCAGCGTTGTGGTCGGGGCCGGGCAGGGGGGCTACACCTTC.

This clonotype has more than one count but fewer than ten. CDR3 sequence reads: CASSDQGVGYGYTF. The CDR3 DNA follows: TGCGCCAGCAGTGACCAGGGGGTTGGCTATGGCTACACCTTC. The chain links TRBV10-1 to TRBJ1-2, with 7 positions matching TRBD1. V was clipped by 3 bases and J by 4 bases; unmatched bases: 5. The CDR3 extends over 14 amino acids. Germline values: CDR1 WNHNN, CDR2 SYGVQD (reference sequence).

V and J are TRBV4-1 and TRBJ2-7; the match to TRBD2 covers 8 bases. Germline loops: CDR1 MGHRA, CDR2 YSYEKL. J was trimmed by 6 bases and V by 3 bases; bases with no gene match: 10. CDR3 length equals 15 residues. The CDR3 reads CASSHPAGVGPEQYF. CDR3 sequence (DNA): TGCGCCAGCAGCCACCCAGCGGGAGTAGGTCCCGAGCAGTACTTC.

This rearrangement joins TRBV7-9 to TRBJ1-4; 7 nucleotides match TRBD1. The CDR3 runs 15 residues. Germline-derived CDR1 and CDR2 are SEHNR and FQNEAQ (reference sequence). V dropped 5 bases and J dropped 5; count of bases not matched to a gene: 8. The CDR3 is CASSERIRGNEKLFF. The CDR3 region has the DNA TGTGCCAGCAGCGAGCGGATCAGGGGGAATGAAAAACTGTTTTTT.

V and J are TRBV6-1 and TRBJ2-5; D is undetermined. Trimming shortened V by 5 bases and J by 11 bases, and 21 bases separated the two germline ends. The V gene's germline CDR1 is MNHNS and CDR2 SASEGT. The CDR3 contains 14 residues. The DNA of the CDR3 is TGTGCCAGCAGTAGCAAGCCGGGCGACCCCAAGCAGTACTTC. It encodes CASSSKPGDPKQYF.

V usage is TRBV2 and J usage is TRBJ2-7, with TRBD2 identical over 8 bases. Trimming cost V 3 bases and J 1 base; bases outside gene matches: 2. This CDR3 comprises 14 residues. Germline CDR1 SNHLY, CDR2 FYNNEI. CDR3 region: CASSETSASYEQYF. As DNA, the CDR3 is TGTGCCAGCAGTGAGACTAGCGCTTCCTACGAGCAGTACTTC.